A selection of T cell receptor beta chains follows, all from one sample in a study of regulatory T cells in long-lasting Graves disease. From the multiplex PCR reads, TCRdb called clonotypes with MiXCR, one entry per CDR3 protein. Here the sample spans more than 300,000 distinct CDR3 sequences, 15% to 20% being singletons. These data also formed part of another study, on T cells in Graves' hyperthyroidism and ophthalmopathy.

This specimen was peripheral blood mononuclear cells (PBMCs), taken at new diagnosis, from a patient treated with antithyroid drugs. Receptor source: a woman aged 18 to 35 with Graves disease. CDR3s include the opening cysteine and the closing phenylalanine or tryptophan. D genes are given only for firm matches. Clone size is not always given. Where it is, it says once, few, many or a class for expanded clones.

CDR3aa,CDR3nt,j_gene,abundance,v_gene,d_gene
CASSPNAGGREAQYF,TGTGCCAGCAGCCCCAATGCGGGGGGGCGGGAGGCCCAGTACTTC,TRBJ2-5,many,TRBV13,TRBD2
CASGGDLGTSGEQYF,TGCGCCAGCGGCGGAGACCTGGGGACTAGCGGCGAGCAGTACTTC,TRBJ2-7,few,TRBV5-1,TRBD2
CASSLFRLAGGRTDTQYF,TGCGCCAGCAGCCTGTTTAGACTAGCGGGGGGCCGCACAGATACGCAGTATTTT,TRBJ2-3,-,TRBV4-1,TRBD2
CASSLPTGEAFF,TGTGCCAGCAGTTTACCAACCGGAGAAGCTTTCTTT,TRBJ1-1,many,TRBV28,-
CSASTGGPLQFF,TGCAGTGCTAGTACGGGGGGGCCCCTCCAGTTCTTC,TRBJ2-1,many,TRBV20-1,TRBD2
CTGGQGRADTQYF,TGCACCGGGGGGCAGGGTAGGGCAGATACGCAGTATTTT,TRBJ2-3,-,TRBV29-1,-
CASSDSETQYF,TGTGCCAGCTCAGACAGTGAGACCCAGTACTTC,TRBJ2-5,many,TRBV18,-
CSASRDTRSYNEQFF,TGCAGTGCCTCCCGGGACACCCGCTCCTACAATGAGCAGTTCTTC,TRBJ2-1,many,TRBV20-1,-
CASSLGGGNGELFF,TGTGCCAGCAGTTTGGGGGGTGGGAACGGGGAGCTGTTTTTT,TRBJ2-2,many,TRBV12-3/TRBV12-4,-
CASSMAERGLPEQYF,TGTGCCAGTAGTATGGCCGAGCGGGGCCTTCCCGAGCAGTACTTC,TRBJ2-7,-,TRBV19,TRBD2
CASSLPHSGTGGGYTF,TGTGCCAGCAGTTTACCTCATTCCGGGACAGGGGGCGGCTACACCTTC,TRBJ1-2,many,TRBV28,TRBD1
CASTKGLTGHSINPSSGNTIYF,TGTGCCAGCACCAAAGGACTTACGGGACACTCGATCAACCCTTCCTCTGGAAACACCATATATTTT,TRBJ1-3,many,TRBV3-1,-
CASKAFDGNQPQHF,TGTGCCAGTAAGGCTTTCGACGGCAATCAGCCCCAGCATTTT,TRBJ1-5,-,TRBV19,-
CASSQDRELIYEQYF,TGTGCCAGCAGCCAGGACAGGGAATTAATATACGAGCAGTACTTC,TRBJ2-7,few,TRBV7-9,TRBD1
CASSVGTTRSYEQYF,TGTGCCAGCAGCGTAGGCACTACCAGATCCTACGAGCAGTACTTC,TRBJ2-7,few,TRBV9,-
CASSTRQGIYNEQFF,TGTGCCAGCAGTACCCGACAGGGAATTTACAATGAGCAGTTCTTC,TRBJ2-1,many,TRBV7-2,TRBD1
CAWGTGTGAYEQYF,TGTGCCTGGGGTACCGGGACAGGGGCCTACGAGCAGTACTTC,TRBJ2-7,few,TRBV30,TRBD1
CASSVRGISSTDTQYF,TGTGCCAGCAGCGTTCGGGGAATCTCTAGCACAGATACGCAGTATTTT,TRBJ2-3,many,TRBV9,-
CASSLEGTSGGKNIQYF,TGCGCCAGCAGCTTGGAAGGGACTAGCGGGGGGAAAAACATTCAGTACTTC,TRBJ2-4,many,TRBV5-1,TRBD2
CASSPWDRTRNQPQHF,TGTGCCAGCTCGCCGTGGGACAGGACTCGCAATCAGCCCCAGCATTTT,TRBJ1-5,many,TRBV18,TRBD1
CASSGQLLAKNIQYF,TGTGCCAGCTCAGGACAGCTTCTAGCCAAAAACATTCAGTACTTC,TRBJ2-4,few,TRBV12-3/TRBV12-4,-
CASSMGLTPNEQFF,TGTGCCAGTAGTATGGGACTAACCCCCAATGAGCAGTTCTTC,TRBJ2-1,-,TRBV19,TRBD2
CSARGTGFRDTQYF,TGCAGTGCCCGCGGGACAGGTTTTAGAGATACGCAGTATTTT,TRBJ2-3,few,TRBV20-1,TRBD1
CASSEQGGEQYF,TGTGCCAGCAGTGAACAAGGAGGCGAGCAGTACTTC,TRBJ2-7,few,TRBV6-2/TRBV6-3,-
CASSSRLKPAYNEQFF,TGTGCCAGCAGCTCCCGACTAAAACCCGCCTACAATGAGCAGTTCTTC,TRBJ2-1,many,TRBV11-2,-
CASSGTNGQYF,TGTGCCAGCTCCGGGACAAACGGGCAGTACTTC,TRBJ2-7,few,TRBV27,-
CSARDVLAGHTDTQYF,TGCAGTGCTAGAGATGTACTAGCGGGACACACAGATACGCAGTATTTT,TRBJ2-3,many,TRBV20-1,TRBD2
CAWSVQGRLEQYF,TGTGCCTGGAGTGTGCAGGGGAGGCTGGAGCAGTACTTC,TRBJ2-7,many,TRBV30,-
CSAGRTSETGELFF,TGCAGTGCTGGACGGACTAGCGAAACCGGGGAGCTGTTTTTT,TRBJ2-2,-,TRBV20-1,TRBD2
CASSSVVEGTEAFF,TGTGCCAGCAGCTCCGTAGTGGAGGGCACTGAAGCTTTCTTT,TRBJ1-1,-,TRBV7-9,-
CASSVTVNTEAFF,TGTGCCAGCAGCGTAACGGTGAACACTGAAGCTTTCTTT,TRBJ1-1,many,TRBV2,-
CASSALAGGETQYF,TGTGCCAGCTCCGCACTAGCGGGAGGGGAGACCCAGTACTTC,TRBJ2-5,many,TRBV2,TRBD2
CASSLSGVRGTEAFF,TGCGCCAGCAGCTTGTCTGGGGTTCGTGGGACTGAAGCTTTCTTT,TRBJ1-1,-,TRBV5-1,-
CSVEVGGGHGYTF,TGCAGCGTTGAAGTCGGCGGGGGGCATGGCTACACCTTC,TRBJ1-2,few,TRBV29-1,-
CASSEGRDPTSNQPQHF,TGTGCCAGCAGTGAAGGTCGGGACCCGACTAGCAATCAGCCCCAGCATTTT,TRBJ1-5,-,TRBV6-1,-
CASRASGRGFF,TGTGCCAGCAGAGCTAGCGGGAGGGGGTTCTTC,TRBJ2-1,-,TRBV12-3/TRBV12-4,TRBD2
CASSGQGGTEAFF,TGTGCCAGCAGTGGACAAGGGGGCACTGAAGCTTTCTTT,TRBJ1-1,many,TRBV12-3/TRBV12-4,-
CASSLSSGAFYEQYF,TGTGCCAGCAGCTTAAGTTCCGGGGCTTTCTACGAGCAGTACTTC,TRBJ2-7,many,TRBV7-9,-
CASSGQGGGEKTKYF,TGTGCCAGCAGCGGACAGGGCGGGGGAGAGAAGACCAAGTACTTC,TRBJ2-5,once,TRBV5-4,-
CASSLRSLGGGPGEKLFF,TGTGCCAGCAGTCTCCGAAGCCTAGGAGGGGGACCCGGAGAAAAACTGTTTTTT,TRBJ1-4,-,TRBV7-9,-
CASSLGRGKNIQYF,TGTGCCAGCAGCTTGGGGAGGGGGAAAAACATTCAGTACTTC,TRBJ2-4,-,TRBV5-6,-
CASSGGTLNTDTQYF,TGTGCCAGCAGCGGCGGGACGCTAAACACAGATACGCAGTATTTT,TRBJ2-3,many,TRBV13,-
CSARARVGTYEQYF,TGCAGTGCTAGAGCAAGGGTGGGAACCTACGAGCAGTACTTC,TRBJ2-7,many,TRBV20-1,-
CASSSSGSYEQYF,TGTGCCAGCAGCTCGAGCGGCAGCTACGAGCAGTACTTC,TRBJ2-7,many,TRBV7-3,-
CATSRDRGSSTHTQYF,TGTGCCACCAGCAGAGATCGCGGGTCGAGCACACATACGCAGTATTTT,TRBJ2-3,many,TRBV15,-
CASSPPSGNTDTQYF,TGTGCCAGCTCACCACCGTCAGGGAACACAGATACGCAGTATTTT,TRBJ2-3,many,TRBV18,-
CASRAGQGANEQFF,TGCGCCAGCAGGGCTGGGCAGGGGGCGAATGAGCAGTTCTTC,TRBJ2-1,many,TRBV5-1,TRBD1
CATSDFYSGGVSYTF,TGTGCCACCAGTGATTTCTACTCAGGGGGCGTGAGCTACACCTTC,TRBJ1-2,few,TRBV24-1,TRBD1
CASSPAGQGFYEQYF,TGTGCCAGCAGTCCGGCGGGACAGGGTTTCTACGAGCAGTACTTC,TRBJ2-7,many,TRBV28,TRBD1
CSARRQGPYEQYF,TGCAGTGCTAGACGACAGGGTCCCTACGAGCAGTACTTC,TRBJ2-7,many,TRBV20-1,TRBD1
CASRPPATMGNSPLHF,TGCGCCAGCAGACCGCCGGCCACTATGGGGAATTCACCCCTCCACTTT,TRBJ1-6,many,TRBV5-1,-
CASSLNGGVHGYTF,TGTGCCAGCAGTTTAAATGGGGGCGTGCATGGCTACACCTTC,TRBJ1-2,-,TRBV28,-
CASSWTENYGYTF,TGTGCCAGCAGCTGGACAGAGAACTATGGCTACACCTTC,TRBJ1-2,few,TRBV3-1,-
CASGFGQGSGNTIYF,TGTGCCTCCGGCTTTGGACAGGGCTCTGGAAACACCATATATTTT,TRBJ1-3,-,TRBV10-3,TRBD1
CAISESGTHMADTQYF,TGTGCCATCAGTGAGTCAGGGACCCACATGGCGGATACGCAGTATTTT,TRBJ2-3,many,TRBV10-3,-